Listed below are T cell receptor beta chains from one sample, sequenced in a study of cytomegalovirus exposure and HLA in healthy donors. TCRdb's copy holds only in-frame clones and misses some; the assay was immunoSEQ multiplex PCR. This table has under 150,000 clones, around 81% appearing once. Sequencing was done on a sample of PBMCs. Receptors originate from a man between 18 and 29 years old in good health and CMV-seronegative. The CDR3 runs from the conserved cysteine through the conserved F or W. D genes are given only for firm matches.

V gene	D gene	J gene	CDR3 DNA	CDR3 protein
TRBV10-2	TRBD1	TRBJ2-5	TGCGCCAGCTTTGGCAGGGGGCCAGAGACCCAGTACTTC	CASFGRGPETQYF
TRBV27	TRBD1	TRBJ2-3	TGTGCCAGCAGTTTATTCTTGGGACAGGTCCATACGCAGTATTTT	CASSLFLGQVHTQYF
TRBV7-2	-	TRBJ2-3	TGTGCCAGCAGTTTCAAAACTAGCACAGATACGCAGTATTTT	CASSFKTSTDTQYF
TRBV5-1	-	TRBJ1-6	TGCGCCAGCAGCCCGGGAGGGGGGCTTGATTCACCCCTCCACTTT	CASSPGGGLDSPLHF
TRBV6-5	-	TRBJ2-1	TGTGCCAGCAGGACCCCGACAGGATACAATGAGCAGTTCTTC	CASRTPTGYNEQFF
TRBV21-1	-	TRBJ2-3	TGTGCCAGCAGCAAACGCGAGAGTATAGCGGGGGGGCGCACAGATACGCAGTATTTT	CASSKRESIAGGRTDTQYF
TRBV7-8	-	TRBJ1-4	TGTGCCAGCAGCTTAATGGGGGAGGGTAATGAAAAACTGTTTTTT	CASSLMGEGNEKLFF
TRBV4-1	-	TRBJ2-3	TGCGCCAGCAGCCAGGCGGGACGGATCACAGATACGCAGTATTTT	CASSQAGRITDTQYF
TRBV14	TRBD1	TRBJ1-2	TGTGCCAGCAGCCAAGGACAGGGGGCACCAAACTATGGCTACACCTTC	CASSQGQGAPNYGYTF
TRBV6-5	-	TRBJ2-5	TGTGCCAGCAGTTACTCTGGGACACAAGAGACCCAGTACTTC	CASSYSGTQETQYF
TRBV7-2	-	TRBJ1-5	TGTGCCAGCAGCGGCTCATGGAGCAATCAGCCCCAGCATTTT	CASSGSWSNQPQHF
TRBV19	-	TRBJ1-1	TGTGCCAGTAGTCAGCGGCATTCCATGAACACTGAAGCTTTCTTT	CASSQRHSMNTEAFF
TRBV5-1	-	TRBJ1-1	TGCGCCAGCAGCTTATCCGGACAGAACACTGAAGCTTTCTTT	CASSLSGQNTEAFF
TRBV9	TRBD1	TRBJ2-7	TGTGCCAGCAGCGTTGGACAGGGGATCCACGAGCAGTACTTC	CASSVGQGIHEQYF
TRBV6-6	TRBD1	TRBJ2-7	TGTGCCAGCAGTTACTCCGGACAGGAGACTACCTACGAGCAGTACTTC	CASSYSGQETTYEQYF
TRBV15	TRBD1	TRBJ2-7	TGTGCCACCAGCAGAGGCCCCCCAGGGGGCGTATCCTACGAGCAGTACTTC	CATSRGPPGGVSYEQYF